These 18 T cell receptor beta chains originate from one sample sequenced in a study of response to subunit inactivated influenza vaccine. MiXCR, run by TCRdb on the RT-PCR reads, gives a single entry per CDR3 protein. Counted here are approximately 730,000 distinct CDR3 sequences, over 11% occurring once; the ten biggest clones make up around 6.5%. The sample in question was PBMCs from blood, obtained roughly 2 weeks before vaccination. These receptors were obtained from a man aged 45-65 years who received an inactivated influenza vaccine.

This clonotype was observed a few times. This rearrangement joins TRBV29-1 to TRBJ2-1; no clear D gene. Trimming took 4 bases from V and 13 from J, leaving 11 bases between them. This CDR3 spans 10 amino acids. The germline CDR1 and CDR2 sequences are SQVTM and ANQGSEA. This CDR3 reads CSVVVSPQFF. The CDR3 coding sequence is TGCAGCGTTGTGGTGTCCCCTCAGTTCTTC.

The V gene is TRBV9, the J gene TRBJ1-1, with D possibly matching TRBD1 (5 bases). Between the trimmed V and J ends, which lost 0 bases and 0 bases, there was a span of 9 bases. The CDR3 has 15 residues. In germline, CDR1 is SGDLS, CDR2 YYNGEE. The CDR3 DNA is TGTGCCAGCAGCGTAGGGGACGCCCTGAACACTGAAGCTTTCTTT. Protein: CASSVGDALNTEAFF.

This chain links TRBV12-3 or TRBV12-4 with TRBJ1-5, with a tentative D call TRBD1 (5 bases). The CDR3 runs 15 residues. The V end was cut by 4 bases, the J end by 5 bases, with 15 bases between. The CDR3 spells CASSSGARGYQPQHF. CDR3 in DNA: TGTGCCAGCAGTTCTGGGGCTCGGGGCTATCAGCCCCAGCATTTT.

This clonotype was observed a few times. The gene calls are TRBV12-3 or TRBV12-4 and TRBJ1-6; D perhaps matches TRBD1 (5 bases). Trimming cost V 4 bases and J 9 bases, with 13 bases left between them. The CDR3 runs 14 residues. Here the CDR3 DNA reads TGTGCCAGCAGTTGGACGGGGGGTGGTTCACCCCTCCACTTT. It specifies CASSWTGGGSPLHF.

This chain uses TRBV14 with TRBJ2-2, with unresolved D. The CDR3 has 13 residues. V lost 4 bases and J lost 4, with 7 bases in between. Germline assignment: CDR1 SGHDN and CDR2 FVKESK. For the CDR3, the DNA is TGTGCCAGCAGCCGTTGGGTCACCGGGGAGCTGTTTTTT. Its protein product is CASSRWVTGELFF. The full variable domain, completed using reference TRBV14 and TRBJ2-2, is EAGVTQFPSHSVIEKGQTVTLRCDPISGHDNLYWYRRVMGKEIKFLLHFVKESKQDESGMPNNRFLAERTGGTYSTLKVQPAELEDSGVYFCASSRWVTGELFFGEGSRLTVL.

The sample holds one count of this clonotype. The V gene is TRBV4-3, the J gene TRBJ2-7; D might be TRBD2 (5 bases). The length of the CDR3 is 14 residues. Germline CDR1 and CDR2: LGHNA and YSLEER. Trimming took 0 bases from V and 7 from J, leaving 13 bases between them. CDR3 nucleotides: TGCGCCAGCAGCCAAGATCAGGCAAGGAGGGAGCAGTACTTC. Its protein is CASSQDQARREQYF.

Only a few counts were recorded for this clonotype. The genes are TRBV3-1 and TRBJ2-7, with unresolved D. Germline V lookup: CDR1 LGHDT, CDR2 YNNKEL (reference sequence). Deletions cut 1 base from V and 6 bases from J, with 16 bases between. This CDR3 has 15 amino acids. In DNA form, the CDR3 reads TGTGCCAGCAGCCAAGTCGTGGCACCCCACGCCGAGCAGTACTTC. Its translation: CASSQVVAPHAEQYF.

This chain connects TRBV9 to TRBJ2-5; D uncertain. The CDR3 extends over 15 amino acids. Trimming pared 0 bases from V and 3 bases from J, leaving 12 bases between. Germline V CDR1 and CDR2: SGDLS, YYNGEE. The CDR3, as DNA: TGTGCCAGCAGCGTAGGGTCGTGGCCAGAAGAGACCCAGTACTTC. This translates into CASSVGSWPEETQYF. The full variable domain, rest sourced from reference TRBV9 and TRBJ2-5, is DSGVTQTPKHLITATGQRVTLRCSPRSGDLSVYWYQQSLDQGLQFLIQYYNGEERAKGNILERFSAQQFPDLHSELNLSSLELGDSALYFCASSVGSWPEETQYFGPGTRLLVL.

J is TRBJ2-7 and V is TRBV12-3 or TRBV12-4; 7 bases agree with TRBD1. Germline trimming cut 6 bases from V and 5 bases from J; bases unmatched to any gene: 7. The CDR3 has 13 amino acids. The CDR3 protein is CASSRQGPDEQYF. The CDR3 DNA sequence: TGTGCCAGCAGCCGACAGGGTCCGGACGAGCAGTACTTC.

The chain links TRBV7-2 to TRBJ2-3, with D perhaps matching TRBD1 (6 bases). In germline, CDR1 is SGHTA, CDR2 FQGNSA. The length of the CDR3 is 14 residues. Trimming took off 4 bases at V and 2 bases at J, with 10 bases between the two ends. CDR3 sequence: CASSSRTVTDTQYF. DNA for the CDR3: TGTGCCAGCAGCTCAAGGACAGTCACAGATACGCAGTATTTT.

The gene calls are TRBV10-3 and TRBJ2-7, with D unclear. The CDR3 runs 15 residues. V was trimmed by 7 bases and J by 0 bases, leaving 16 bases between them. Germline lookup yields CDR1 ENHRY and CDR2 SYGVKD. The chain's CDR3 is CAIKRDALGSYEQYF. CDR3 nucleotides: TGTGCCATCAAGAGAGATGCTCTGGGCTCCTACGAGCAGTACTTC.

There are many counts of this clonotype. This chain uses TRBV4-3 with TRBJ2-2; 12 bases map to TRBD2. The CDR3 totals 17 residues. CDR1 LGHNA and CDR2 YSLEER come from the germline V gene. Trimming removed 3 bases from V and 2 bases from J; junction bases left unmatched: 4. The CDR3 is CASSQLLAGGNTGELFF. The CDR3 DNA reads TGCGCCAGCAGCCAGTTACTAGCGGGGGGAAACACCGGGGAGCTGTTTTTT.

The CDR3 protein is CASSLDSGIRGDTQYF. For the CDR3, the DNA is TGTGCCAGCAGCTTAGATTCAGGAATACGAGGAGATACGCAGTATTTT. The chain couples TRBV11-2 to TRBJ2-3; D remains ambiguous. The CDR3 covers 16 residues. Germline-derived CDR1 and CDR2 are SGHAT and FQNNGV. Trimming pared 0 bases from V and 5 bases from J, leaving 15 bases between.

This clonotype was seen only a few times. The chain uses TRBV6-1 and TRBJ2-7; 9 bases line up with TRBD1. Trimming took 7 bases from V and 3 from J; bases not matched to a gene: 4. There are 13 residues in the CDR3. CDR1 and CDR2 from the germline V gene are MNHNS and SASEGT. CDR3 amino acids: CASKQGADYEQYF. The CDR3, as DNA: TGTGCCAGCAAACAGGGGGCGGACTACGAGCAGTACTTC.

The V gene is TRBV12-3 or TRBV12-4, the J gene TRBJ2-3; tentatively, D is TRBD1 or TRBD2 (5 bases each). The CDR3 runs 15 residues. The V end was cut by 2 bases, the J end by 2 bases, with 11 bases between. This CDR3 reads CASSLNGGFTDTQYF. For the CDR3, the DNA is TGTGCCAGCAGTTTAAATGGGGGATTCACAGATACGCAGTATTTT.

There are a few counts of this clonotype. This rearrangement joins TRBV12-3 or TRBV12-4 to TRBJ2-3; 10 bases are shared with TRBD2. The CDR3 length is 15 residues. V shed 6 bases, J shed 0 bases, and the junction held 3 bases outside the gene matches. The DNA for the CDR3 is TGTGCCAGCAGGCTAGCGGGGGTTAGCACAGATACGCAGTATTTT. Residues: CASRLAGVSTDTQYF.

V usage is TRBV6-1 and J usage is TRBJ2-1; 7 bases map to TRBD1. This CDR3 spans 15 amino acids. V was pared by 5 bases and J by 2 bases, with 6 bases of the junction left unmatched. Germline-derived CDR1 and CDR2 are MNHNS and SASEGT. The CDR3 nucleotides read TGTGCCAGCAGTCAAACAGGGGTCACCTACAATGAGCAGTTCTTC. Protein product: CASSQTGVTYNEQFF.

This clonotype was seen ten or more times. The CDR3 DNA reads TGTGCCAGCAGCGTAGACGACAATGAGCAGTTCTTC. This translates into CASSVDDNEQFF. V usage is TRBV9 and J usage is TRBJ2-1, with D unclear. The germline gives CDR1 SGDLS, CDR2 YYNGEE. Between the trimmed V and J ends, which lost 0 bases and 5 bases, there was a span of 3 bases. The CDR3 is made up of 12 amino acids.